Below are 27 T cell receptor beta chains sequenced from a single sample in a study of T-cell memory formation after mild COVID-19. One entry per CDR3 protein results from TCRdb running MiXCR on the 5' RACE reads. The sample lists 550,000 to 600,000 distinct CDR3 sequences; 17% were seen once. Sequenced material: PBMCs or a T cell subset sorted from them (not recorded which). The receptors were sampled from an adult woman who had mild COVID-19 (a few samples of this study predate the infection). Cell type and time point are not known.

This clonotype was recorded a few times. The chain's CDR3 is CASSQPAVKCSTGRRPQHF. In DNA, the CDR3 is TGCGCCAGCAGTCAACCCGCGGTTAAGTGTTCGACAGGGCGGCGGCCCCAGCATTTT. V gene TRBV23-1 combines with J gene TRBJ1-5; 7 bases line up with TRBD1. TRBV23-1 is recorded as an ORF, its role being uncertain. The CDR3 has 19 residues. With V trimmed by 2 bases and J by 9 bases, 22 bases remained unmatched.

The rearrangement joins TRBV20-1 to TRBJ2-3; the D gene is possibly TRBD2 (6 bases). The CDR3 is 17 residues long. The germline V gene has CDR1 DFQATT and CDR2 SNEGSKA (reference sequence). V gave up 0 bases and J gave up 0 bases, with 16 bases separating them. The DNA for the CDR3 is TGCAGTGCTAGAGATCCTCTCTCCGGGACTAGCACAGATACGCAGTATTTT. It yields the protein CSARDPLSGTSTDTQYF.

The chain uses TRBV9 and TRBJ1-1; no clear D gene. CDR1 is SGDLS, CDR2 YYNGEE, per germline. The CDR3 sequence is 14 residues long. Trimming removed 4 bases from V and 2 bases from J, with 12 bases in between. CDR3 sequence reads: CASSPGPFNTEAFF. CDR3 nucleotide sequence: TGTGCCAGCAGCCCAGGACCTTTCAACACTGAAGCTTTCTTT.

The chain uses TRBV6-5 and TRBJ1-1; TRBD1 is a possible D gene (6 bases). Trimming cost V 6 bases and J 5 bases, with 13 bases left between them. This CDR3 has 13 residues. Germline values: CDR1 MNHEY, CDR2 SVGAGI. The CDR3 nucleotides are TGTGCCAGCAGAGGGGGTTTATGGACTGAAGCTTTCTTT. It specifies CASRGGLWTEAFF.

The chain has TRBV4-2 and TRBJ2-2; 8 bases agree with TRBD2. The CDR3 is 17 amino acids. The trim removed 0 bases at V and 4 bases at J, leaving 7 bases unmatched. Germline V gene sequence: CDR1 LGHNA, CDR2 YNFKEQ. CDR3 in DNA: TGTGCCAGCAGCCAAGATTGGGCGGGAGGTGGCACCGGGGAGCTGTTTTTT. It encodes CASSQDWAGGGTGELFF.

This clonotype showed up just a few times. V gene TRBV11-3 combines with J gene TRBJ2-3; 12 bases are a match to TRBD2. With 1 base clipped from V and 6 bases from J, the junction kept 2 bases outside the gene matches. The germline gives CDR1 SGHNT, CDR2 YENEEA. The CDR3 is 15 amino acids. The CDR3 bases are TGTGCCAGCAGCTTAGTAGGACTAGCGGGGGATACGCAGTATTTT. Translation: CASSLVGLAGDTQYF.

The table lists this clonotype with a few counts. The DNA for the CDR3 is TGTGCCACCAGCGAAGTTAACAGCCACGAGACCCAGTACTTC. Translation: CATSEVNSHETQYF. The rearrangement links TRBV24-1 to TRBJ2-5; D is ambiguous. Germline V gives CDR1 KGHDR, CDR2 SFDVKD. This CDR3 comprises 14 residues. V lost 7 bases, J lost 5 bases, and 16 bases lay in between.

Ten or more counts support this clonotype. The chain joins TRBV19 to TRBJ2-7; 8 nucleotides agree with TRBD2. Germline V lookup: CDR1 LNHDA, CDR2 SQIVND (reference sequence). This CDR3 spans 13 amino acids. V was clipped by 4 bases and J by 5 bases; unmatched bases: 4. The CDR3 sequence is CASSSGLADEQYF. CDR3 DNA: TGTGCCAGTAGTAGCGGACTAGCTGACGAGCAGTACTTC.

The CDR3 is CASSLRAGGAYEQYF. DNA for the CDR3: TGCGCCAGCAGCTTGAGGGCAGGGGGCGCGTACGAGCAGTACTTC. This chain connects TRBV5-1 to TRBJ2-7; 8 positions agree with TRBD1. CDR1 SGHRS and CDR2 YFSETQ come from the germline V gene. CDR3 length: 15 amino acids. V trimming: 1 base; J trimming: 4 bases; junction bases outside the gene matches: 7.

The chain couples TRBV6-1 to TRBJ1-6; D is unclear. CDR1 MNHNS and CDR2 SASEGT come from the germline V gene. The CDR3 is 14 residues long. Trimming cost V 2 bases and J 15 bases, with 17 bases left between them. The CDR3 is CASSEIPPSRNLHF. The CDR3 bases are TGTGCCAGCAGTGAAATCCCTCCGAGCCGAAACCTCCACTTT.

This clonotype was detected ten times or more. The CDR3 bases are TGTGCCAGCAGCTATCCTAGCACAGATACGCAGTATTTT. As protein: CASSYPSTDTQYF. This chain links TRBV11-2 with TRBJ2-3; D ambiguous. The V end was cut by 4 bases, the J end by 0 bases, with 5 bases between. The length of the CDR3 is 13 residues. The germline gives CDR1 SGHAT, CDR2 FQNNGV.

V is TRBV12-3 or TRBV12-4 and J is TRBJ1-5; D gene unclear. CDR3 size: 16 residues. Trimming stripped 1 base from V and 0 bases from J, with 10 bases between. The CDR3 loop reads CASSLGSVYSNQPQHF. DNA for the CDR3: TGTGCCAGCAGTTTAGGGTCCGTATATAGCAATCAGCCCCAGCATTTT.

The chain links TRBV30 to TRBJ1-2; 11 bases line up with TRBD1. V was pared by 3 bases and J by 5 bases, with 8 bases of the junction left unmatched. The germline CDR1 and CDR2 sequences are GTSNPN and SVGIG (reference sequence). CDR3 size: 15 residues. As DNA, the CDR3 is TGTGCCTGGAGCGGACAGGGGGCCCTTGGGTATGGCTACACCTTC. It specifies CAWSGQGALGYGYTF.

This clonotype showed up just once. This rearrangement joins TRBV4-2 to TRBJ1-6; D unresolved. CDR1 LGHNA and CDR2 YNFKEQ come from the germline V gene. The CDR3 sequence is 16 residues long. V lost 4 bases to trimming and J lost 6 bases, with 16 bases between them. CDR3 DNA sequence: TGTGCCAGCAGCCCCCAAGGAGGGTATGGTAATTCACCCCTCCACTTT. This codes for CASSPQGGYGNSPLHF.

This clonotype was seen a handful of times. The chain joins TRBV20-1 to TRBJ2-1, with 7 bases identical to TRBD2. Trimming at V came to 0 bases and at J to 6 bases, leaving 8 bases not matched to a gene. Germline V gene lookup returns CDR1 DFQATT and CDR2 SNEGSKA (reference sequence). This CDR3 comprises 15 residues. CDR3 in amino acids: CSAREGGSWVNEQFF. The CDR3 DNA is TGCAGTGCTAGAGAAGGCGGGAGCTGGGTCAATGAGCAGTTCTTC.

This clonotype was recorded a few times. The chain links TRBV20-1 to TRBJ1-6, with 7 nucleotides matching TRBD1. The CDR3 is 15 amino acids. Germline CDR1 and CDR2: DFQATT and SNEGSKA (reference sequence). V gave up 5 bases and J gave up 5 bases; unmatched junction bases: 9. The CDR3 sequence: CSAPYHRGHNSPLHF. The CDR3 DNA sequence: TGCAGTGCTCCCTACCACAGGGGCCATAATTCACCCCTCCACTTT.

The chain employs TRBV7-9 and TRBJ1-1; D gene uncertain. Per the germline V gene, CDR1 is SEHNR and CDR2 is FQNEAQ (reference sequence). The V end was cut by 3 bases, the J end by 0 bases, with 5 bases between. The length of the CDR3 is 13 residues. The DNA for the CDR3 is TGTGCCAGCAGCTTTCCCCTGAACACTGAAGCTTTCTTT. As protein: CASSFPLNTEAFF.

The CDR3 region has the DNA TGTGCCAGCAGCGCGTCCCCCGGGAGCGGGAGGGCCGTGGGGGAGCTGTTTTTT. Its translation: CASSASPGSGRAVGELFF. The chain recombines TRBV9 with TRBJ2-2; 10 bases line up with TRBD2. J lost 8 bases, V lost 3 bases, and 16 bases had no gene match. Germline CDR1 reads SGDLS; CDR2 reads YYNGEE. This CDR3 is built from 18 residues.

The V gene is TRBV5-6, the J gene TRBJ2-3, with TRBD2 matching over 7 bases. The CDR3 sequence is 16 residues long. The J segment lost 2 bases and the V segment lost 4 bases, leaving 10 bases of the junction unmatched. CDR1 SGHDT and CDR2 YYEEEE come from the germline V gene. The chain's CDR3 is CASSRGGAFYTDTQYF. The CDR3 DNA is TGTGCCAGCAGCCGGGGAGGGGCCTTCTACACAGATACGCAGTATTTT. Complete variable domain (other parts from reference TRBV5-6 and TRBJ2-3): DAGVTQSPTHLIKTRGQQVTLRCSPKSGHDTVSWYQQALGQGPQFIFQYYEEEERQRGNFPDRFSGHQFPNYSSELNVNALLLGDSALYLCASSRGGAFYTDTQYFGPGTRLTVL.

This clonotype was seen more than once but under ten times. This chain's CDR3 is CASSPTEGKSDTQYF. Here the CDR3 DNA reads TGTGCCAGCAGCCCCACCGAGGGGAAATCAGATACGCAGTATTTT. This sequence joins TRBV7-9 and TRBJ2-3; D is possibly TRBD1 or TRBD2 (5 bases each). Germline-derived CDR1 and CDR2 are SEHNR and FQNEAQ (reference sequence). Trimming pared 5 bases from V and 4 bases from J, leaving 16 bases between. This CDR3 region has 15 residues.

This clonotype has only a few counts. The V and J genes are TRBV24-1 and TRBJ1-1; D perhaps matches TRBD1 (6 bases). With 4 bases removed from V and 8 bases from J, the gap between germline ends came to 10 bases. This CDR3 has 12 amino acids. Per the germline V gene, CDR1 is KGHDR and CDR2 is SFDVKD. CDR3 sequence: CATSDSDREAFF. DNA for the CDR3: TGTGCCACCAGTGACAGTGACAGGGAAGCTTTCTTT.

This clonotype was observed a few times. The gene calls are TRBV6-6 and TRBJ2-2; the D gene could be TRBD1 or TRBD2 (5 bases each). V was trimmed by 6 bases and J by 3 bases, leaving 17 bases between them. Germline V lookup: CDR1 MNHNY, CDR2 SVGAGI (reference sequence). The CDR3 is 16 amino acids. The CDR3 sequence is CASSPTARGDTGELFF. In DNA, the CDR3 is TGTGCCAGCAGCCCCACGGCGAGAGGGGACACCGGGGAGCTGTTTTTT.

Only a few counts were recorded for this clonotype. The V gene is TRBV4-3, the J gene TRBJ2-1; no definite D call. Trimming cost V 3 bases and J 0 bases, with 15 bases left between them. Germline V gives CDR1 LGHNA, CDR2 YSLEER. The CDR3 is 17 amino acids. The CDR3 nucleotides are TGCGCCAGCAGCCAGGGGATATTTCTGAGCTCCTACAATGAGCAGTTCTTC. Translating it yields CASSQGIFLSSYNEQFF.

This clonotype occurred a few times. V and J are TRBV20-1 and TRBJ2-7; D possibly corresponds to TRBD2 (6 bases). CDR1 DFQATT and CDR2 SNEGSKA come from the germline V gene (reference sequence). V lost 5 bases, J lost 9 bases, and 17 bases lay in between. The CDR3 sequence is 12 residues long. The CDR3 region has the DNA TGCAGTGCTTCCCCCGGAGGGCCTCGGCAGTACTTC. It encodes CSASPGGPRQYF.

This clonotype was seen many times. The rearrangement joins TRBV6-2 or TRBV6-3 to TRBJ2-3; D perhaps matches TRBD1 (5 bases). The length of the CDR3 is 15 residues. Germline assignment: CDR1 MNHEY and CDR2 SVGEGT. V gave up 5 bases and J gave up 2 bases, with 14 bases separating them. The CDR3 bases are TGTGCCAGCAGTGCCGGACAAGATTCCACAGATACGCAGTATTTT. Translating it yields CASSAGQDSTDTQYF.

This clonotype has at least ten counts. V is TRBV9 and J is TRBJ1-2, with D perhaps TRBD1 (5 bases). The CDR3 is made up of 15 amino acids. Germline CDR1 reads SGDLS; CDR2 reads YYNGEE. V lost 4 bases and J 4 bases, leaving 17 bases between the germline ends. The CDR3 DNA sequence: TGTGCCAGCAGCCCCGACAGCGCCTCCCTCTATGGCTACACCTTC. Translation gives CASSPDSASLYGYTF.

The chain employs TRBV12-3 or TRBV12-4 and TRBJ2-1; a possible D gene is TRBD2 (6 bases). V gave up 0 bases and J gave up 0 bases, with 9 bases separating them. The CDR3 consists of 16 residues. CDR3 bases: TGTGCCAGCAGTTTAGCGCTCGGGGGCTCCTACAATGAGCAGTTCTTC. It translates to CASSLALGGSYNEQFF.